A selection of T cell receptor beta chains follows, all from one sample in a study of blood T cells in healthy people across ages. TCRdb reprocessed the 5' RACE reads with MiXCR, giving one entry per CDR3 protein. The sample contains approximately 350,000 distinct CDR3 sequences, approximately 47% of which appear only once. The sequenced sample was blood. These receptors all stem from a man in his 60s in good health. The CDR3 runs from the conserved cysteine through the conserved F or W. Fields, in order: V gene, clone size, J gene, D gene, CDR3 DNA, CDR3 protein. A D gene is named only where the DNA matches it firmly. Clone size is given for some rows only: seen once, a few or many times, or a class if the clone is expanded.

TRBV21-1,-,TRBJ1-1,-,TGTGCCAGTGGGACGGTCATGAACACTGAAGCTTTCTTT,CASGTVMNTEAFF
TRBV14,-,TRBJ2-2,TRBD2,TGTGCCAGCAGCCATAGGCGGGAGTATGACGGGGAGCTGTTTTTT,CASSHRREYDGELFF
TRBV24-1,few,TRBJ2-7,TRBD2,TGTGCCACCAGTGATTCCTCCGGGACTAGCGGGAGGGGCTACAATGAGCAGTACTTC,CATSDSSGTSGRGYNEQYF
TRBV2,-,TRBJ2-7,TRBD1,TGTGCCAGCTGGGGGGACAGGAGAGCCTACGAGCAGTACTTC,CASWGDRRAYEQYF
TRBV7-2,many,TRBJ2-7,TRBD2,TGTGCCAGCAGCACCCAGCTCCGGTCTAGCGGGAGTTACGAGCAGTACTTC,CASSTQLRSSGSYEQYF
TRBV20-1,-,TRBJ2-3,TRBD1,TGCAGTGCTAGCCGCGACAGGGGGAGCACAGATACGCAGTATTTT,CSASRDRGSTDTQYF
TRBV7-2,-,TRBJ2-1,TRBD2,TGTGCCAGCAGCTTAGGGCCGGGAGGGCCGTTCTTC,CASSLGPGGPFF
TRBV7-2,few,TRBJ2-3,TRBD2,TGTGCCAGCAGCTTAGCAGCGGGGGGGAGGGCAGATACGCAGTATTTT,CASSLAAGGRADTQYF
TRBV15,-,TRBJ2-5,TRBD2,TGTGCCACCAGCTATTCTTCCAGGGAGGGGGAGACCCAGTACTTC,CATSYSSREGETQYF
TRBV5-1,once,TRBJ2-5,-,TGCGCCAGCAGCTTGGGACCCGAGGACAGCCCCTTCGTCCAAGAGACCCAGTACTTC,CASSLGPEDSPFVQETQYF
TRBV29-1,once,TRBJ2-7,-,TGCAGTGCTGAAGATCAGACGGCAAGGGCCTACGAGCAGTACTTC,CSAEDQTARAYEQYF
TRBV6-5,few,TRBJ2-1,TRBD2,TGTGCCAGCAGAAAAGCGGGGAGCAATGAGCAGTTCTTC,CASRKAGSNEQFF
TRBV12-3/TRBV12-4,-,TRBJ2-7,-,TGTGCCAGCAGCCGCCATGGTAGGGGGATTGACAATGAGCAGTACTTC,CASSRHGRGIDNEQYF
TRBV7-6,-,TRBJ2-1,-,TGTGCCAGCAGGGAGCGGGTTTCCTACAATGAGCAGTTCTTC,CASRERVSYNEQFF
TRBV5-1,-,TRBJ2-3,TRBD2,TGCGCCAGCAGCGGTGGGACTACCACAGATACGCAGTATTTT,CASSGGTTTDTQYF
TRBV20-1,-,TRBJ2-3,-,TGCAGTGCTAGAGATTCCCCAGCCGTAGATACGCAGTATTTT,CSARDSPAVDTQYF
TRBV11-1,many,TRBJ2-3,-,TGTGCCAGCAGCTTCGCGCGGGGACCCAAGTATTTT,CASSFARGPKYF
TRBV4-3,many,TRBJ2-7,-,TGCGCCAGCAGCCAAGTGGCAGGGGGGATCTACGAGCAGTACTTC,CASSQVAGGIYEQYF
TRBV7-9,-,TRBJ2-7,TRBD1,TGTGCCTGCACCGACCCGGGACAGGGAAGCTCCTACGAGCAGTACTTC,CACTDPGQGSSYEQYF
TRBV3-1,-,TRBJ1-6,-,TGTGCCGCGGGGCAGGGGTATTCACCCCTCCACTTT,CAAGQGYSPLHF
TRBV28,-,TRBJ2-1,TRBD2,TGTGCCAGCAGTGAGCGGGGGTACTACAATGAGCAGTTCTTC,CASSERGYYNEQFF
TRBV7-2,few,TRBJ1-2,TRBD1,TGTGCCAGCAGCCAGGGACAGGGGAGTCACTATGGCTACACCTTC,CASSQGQGSHYGYTF
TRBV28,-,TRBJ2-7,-,TGTGCCAGCACCGTCGGGAGCTCCTACGAGCAGTACTTC,CASTVGSSYEQYF
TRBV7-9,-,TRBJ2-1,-,TGTGCCAGCAGCTCGAGGGGCGGGGTGACCTACAATGAGCAGTTCTTC,CASSSRGGVTYNEQFF
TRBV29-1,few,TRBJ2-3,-,TGCAGCGTTCCTAGCGCCACAGATACGCAGTATTTT,CSVPSATDTQYF
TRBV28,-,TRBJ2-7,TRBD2,TGTGCCAGCAGTTCATCGGGACTAGCGGGGTACGAGCAGTACTTC,CASSSSGLAGYEQYF
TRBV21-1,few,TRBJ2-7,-,TGTGCCCCCGAGGCAGGGGAGAGCACCTACGAGCAGTACTTC,CAPEAGESTYEQYF
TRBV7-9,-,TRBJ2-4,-,TGTGCCAGCAGCGCCTTCGCTCAGGGGTCTACGCTGAGCAAAAACATTCAGTACTTC,CASSAFAQGSTLSKNIQYF
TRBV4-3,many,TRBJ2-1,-,TGCGCCAGCAGCCAGGGGGCCGGGAGGCACTCCTACAATGAGCAGTTCTTC,CASSQGAGRHSYNEQFF
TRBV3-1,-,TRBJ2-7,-,TGTGCCAGCAGCCGACAGCGGAACTCCTACGAGCAGTACTTC,CASSRQRNSYEQYF
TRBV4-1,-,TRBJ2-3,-,TGCGCCAGCAGCTTACCTGAGGATACGCAGTATTTT,CASSLPEDTQYF
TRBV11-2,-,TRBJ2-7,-,TGTGCCAGCACCGGCGGGATCAGCTCCTACGAGCAGTACTTC,CASTGGISSYEQYF
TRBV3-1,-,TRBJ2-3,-,TGTGCCAGCAGCACCCGAATTGGCGATACGCAGTATTTT,CASSTRIGDTQYF
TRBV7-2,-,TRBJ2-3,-,TGTGCCAGCAGCTTAGAGCACTCCGATACGCAGTATTTT,CASSLEHSDTQYF
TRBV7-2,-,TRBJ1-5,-,TGTGCCAGCAGCTTAGCCGGGGGCAGGCAGCCCCAGCATTTT,CASSLAGGRQPQHF
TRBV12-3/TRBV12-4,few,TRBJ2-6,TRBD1,TGTGCCAGCAGTTGGGACAGGTGGGCTACTGGGGCCAACGTCCTGACTTTC,CASSWDRWATGANVLTF
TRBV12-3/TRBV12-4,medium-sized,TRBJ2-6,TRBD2,TGTGCCAGCAGTTTACGCGGGGGGTCTTCTGGGGCCAACGTCCTGACTTTC,CASSLRGGSSGANVLTF
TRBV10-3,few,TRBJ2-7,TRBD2,TGTGCCATCATGGCTAGCGGGGGTACGAGCAATGAGCAGTACTTC,CAIMASGGTSNEQYF
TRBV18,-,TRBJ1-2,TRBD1,TGTGCCAGCCCCCTCGACAGGGACCTTTGGGGCTACACCTTC,CASPLDRDLWGYTF
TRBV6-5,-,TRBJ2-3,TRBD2,TGTGCCAGCAGTAATAGCGGGGAGGGAGGTGTGAATACGCAGTATTTT,CASSNSGEGGVNTQYF
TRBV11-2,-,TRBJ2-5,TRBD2,TGTGCCAGCAGCCCCCGGACTAGCCCGGCAGGGCCCCAGTACTTC,CASSPRTSPAGPQYF
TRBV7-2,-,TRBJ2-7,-,TGTGCCAGCAGCTTATGGGCGAGGTCTGCAAACAATGAGCAGTACTTC,CASSLWARSANNEQYF
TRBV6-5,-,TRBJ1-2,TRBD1,TGTGCCAGCAGTCCCCGGACAGGGGTTTACTATGGCTACACCTTC,CASSPRTGVYYGYTF
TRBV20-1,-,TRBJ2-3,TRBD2,TGCAGTGCTAGAGCGACTAGCGGGGGGATAAAGTATTTT,CSARATSGGIKYF
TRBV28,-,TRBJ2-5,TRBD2,TGTGCCAGCAGTTTAGGGGGGGTAGCGGGAGAGACCCAGTACTTC,CASSLGGVAGETQYF